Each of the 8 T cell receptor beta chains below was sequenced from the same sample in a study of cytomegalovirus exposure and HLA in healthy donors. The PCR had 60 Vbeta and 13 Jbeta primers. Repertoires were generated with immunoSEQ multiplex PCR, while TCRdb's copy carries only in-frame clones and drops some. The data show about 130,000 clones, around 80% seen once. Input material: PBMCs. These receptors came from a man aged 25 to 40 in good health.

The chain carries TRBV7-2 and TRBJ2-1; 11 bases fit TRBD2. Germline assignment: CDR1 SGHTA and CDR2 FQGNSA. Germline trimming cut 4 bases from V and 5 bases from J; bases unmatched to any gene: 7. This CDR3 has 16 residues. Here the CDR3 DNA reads TGTGCCAGCAGCTCAAATAGACTAGCGGGGCACAATGAGCAGTTCTTC. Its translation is CASSSNRLAGHNEQFF.

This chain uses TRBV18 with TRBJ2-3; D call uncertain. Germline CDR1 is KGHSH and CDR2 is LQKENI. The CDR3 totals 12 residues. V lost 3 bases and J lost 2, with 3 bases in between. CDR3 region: CASSPNTDTQYF. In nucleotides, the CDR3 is TGTGCCAGCTCACCCAACACAGATACGCAGTATTTT.

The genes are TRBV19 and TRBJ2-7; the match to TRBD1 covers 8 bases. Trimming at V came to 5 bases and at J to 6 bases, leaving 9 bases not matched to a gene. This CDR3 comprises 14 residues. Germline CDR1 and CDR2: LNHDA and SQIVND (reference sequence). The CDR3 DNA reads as TGTGCCAGTAGTGGTGGCAGGGGGCTTGGCGAGCAGTACTTC. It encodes CASSGGRGLGEQYF.

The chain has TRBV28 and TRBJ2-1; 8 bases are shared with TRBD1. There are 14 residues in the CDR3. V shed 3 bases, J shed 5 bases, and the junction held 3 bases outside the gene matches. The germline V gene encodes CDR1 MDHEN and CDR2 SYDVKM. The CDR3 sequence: CASSFGDRHNEQFF. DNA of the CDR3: TGTGCCAGCAGTTTCGGGGACAGGCACAATGAGCAGTTCTTC.

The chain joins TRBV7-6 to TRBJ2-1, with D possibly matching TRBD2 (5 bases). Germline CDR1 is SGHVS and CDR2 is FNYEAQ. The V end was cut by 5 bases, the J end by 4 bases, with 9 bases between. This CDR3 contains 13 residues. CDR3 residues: CASSQDSYNEQFF. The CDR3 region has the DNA TGTGCCAGCAGCCAGGACTCTTACAATGAGCAGTTCTTC.

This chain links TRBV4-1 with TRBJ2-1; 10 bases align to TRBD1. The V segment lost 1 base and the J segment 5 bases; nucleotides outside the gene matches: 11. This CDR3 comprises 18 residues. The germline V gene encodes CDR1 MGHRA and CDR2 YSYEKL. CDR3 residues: CASSQVLYLGTGDNEQFF. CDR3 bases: TGCGCCAGCAGCCAAGTGCTCTACCTGGGGACAGGGGACAATGAGCAGTTCTTC.

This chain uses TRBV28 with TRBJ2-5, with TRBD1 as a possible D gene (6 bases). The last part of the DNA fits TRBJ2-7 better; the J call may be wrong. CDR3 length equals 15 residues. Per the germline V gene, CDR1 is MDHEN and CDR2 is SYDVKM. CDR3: CASSLRTGGAYEQYF. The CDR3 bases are TGTGCCAGCAGTTTAAGGACTGGGGGCGCCTACGAGCAGTACTTC.

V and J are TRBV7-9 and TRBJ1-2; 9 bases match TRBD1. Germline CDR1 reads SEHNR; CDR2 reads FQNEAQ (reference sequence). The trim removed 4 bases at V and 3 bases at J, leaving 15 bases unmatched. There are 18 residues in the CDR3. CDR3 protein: CASSSTGTGLSFHYGYTF. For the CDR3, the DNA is TGTGCCAGCAGCTCTACCGGGACAGGGTTGTCTTTTCACTATGGCTACACCTTC.